One sample yielded the 2 T cell receptor beta chains listed below, sequenced in a study of CD8 T cells in ankylosing spondylitis. Broader study findings: Ankylosing spondylitis blood seemed to carry a telltale TCR beta motif made of several highly homologous variants.

TCRdb ran MiXCR on the 5' RACE reads and lists one entry per CDR3 protein. The sample holds fewer than 500,000 distinct CDR3 sequences, roughly 27% seen once. Antigens for these TCRs are unknown. Material for sequencing was blood, either unsorted or a sorted T cell fraction (not recorded which). The receptors originated from a male donor with ankylosing spondylitis.

This clonotype was counted only a few times. The chain carries TRBV10-3 and TRBJ2-7, with 16 bases lining up with TRBD2. The CDR3 contains 15 residues. CDR1 ENHRY and CDR2 SYGVKD come from the germline V gene. CDR3 sequence (DNA): TGTGCCATCAGCGGGACTAGCGGGAGGGACCTCGAGTTTGGCGTC. Protein: CAISGTSGRDLEFGV.

In its sample, this clonotype was seen a few times. This rearrangement joins TRBV30 to TRBJ1-2; no definite D call. CDR3 length: 10 amino acids. The germline V gene encodes CDR1 GTSNPN and CDR2 SVGIG (reference sequence). V dropped 6 bases and J dropped 11 bases, with 13 bases sitting between them. The CDR3 sequence: CACRRGSYTF. In DNA, the CDR3 is TGTGCCTGCCGAAGAGGATCGTACACCTTC. Full variable domain (rest looked up from reference TRBV30 and TRBJ1-2): SQTIHQWPATLVQPVGSPLSLECTVEGTSNPNLYWYRQAAGRGLQLLFYSVGIGQISSEVPQNLSASRPQDRQFILSSKKLLLSDSGFYLCACRRGSYTFGSGTRLTVV.